What follows are 27 T cell receptor beta chains derived from one specimen sequenced in a study of CD8 T cells in Susac syndrome. Reverse transcription used about 0.5 to 1 ug RNA and random hexamers. TCRdb passed the immunoSEQ multiplex PCR reads through MiXCR, listing each CDR3 protein once. Among around 46,000 distinct CDR3 sequences listed, almost 95% were seen once. The sequenced sample was CD8+ T cells from PBMCs. Receptor source: a human donor in good health.

The chain employs TRBV6-1 and TRBJ1-2; D is ambiguous. This CDR3 contains 10 residues. CDR1 and CDR2 (germline): MNHNS, SASEGT. Deletions cut 0 bases from V and 13 bases from J, with 6 bases between. CDR3 DNA sequence: TGTGCCAGCAGTGAAGCGGAGTCCACCTTC. Protein product: CASSEAESTF.

The chain is built from TRBV7-2 and TRBJ2-2; the match to TRBD2 covers 8 bases. V trimming: 4 bases; J trimming: 6 bases; junction bases outside the gene matches: 10. The CDR3 extends over 16 amino acids. Looked up from germline, CDR1 is SGHTA and CDR2 is FQGNSA. Written as DNA, the CDR3 is TGTGCCAGCAGCTCTCATACGGGACTAGATTCCGGGGAGCTGTTTTTT. Translation: CASSSHTGLDSGELFF.

The chain joins TRBV30 to TRBJ1-2; 7 nucleotides line up with TRBD1. The CDR3 loop spans 13 amino acids. V was pared by 7 bases and J by 2 bases, with 7 bases of the junction left unmatched. Germline V gene sequence: CDR1 GTSNPN, CDR2 SVGIG (reference sequence). CDR3 region: CASLGGGNYGYTF. In DNA form, the CDR3 reads TGTGCCTCTCTAGGGGGCGGGAACTATGGCTACACCTTC.

The chain recombines TRBV12-3 or TRBV12-4 with TRBJ1-1; 7 positions agree with TRBD1. This CDR3 contains 14 residues. Germline trimming cut 5 bases from V and 3 bases from J; bases unmatched to any gene: 6. In DNA, the CDR3 is TGTGCCAGCAGTCACAGGGGATCAGACACTGAAGCTTTCTTT. It specifies CASSHRGSDTEAFF.

J is TRBJ2-7 and V is TRBV14; D may be TRBD2 (5 bases). Per the germline V gene, CDR1 is SGHDN and CDR2 is FVKESK. The CDR3 totals 14 residues. Trimming pared 5 bases from V and 5 bases from J, leaving 16 bases between. Written as DNA, the CDR3 is TGTGCCAGCAGCTTGGACTCCATCCCCCACGAGCAGTACTTC. The encoded protein is CASSLDSIPHEQYF. The full variable domain, in which reference TRBV14 and TRBJ2-7 provide the parts outside the CDR3, is EAGVTQFPSHSVIEKGQTVTLRCDPISGHDNLYWYRRVMGKEIKFLLHFVKESKQDESGMPNNRFLAERTGGTYSTLKVQPAELEDSGVYFCASSLDSIPHEQYFGPGTRLTVT.

The chain carries TRBV12-3 or TRBV12-4 and TRBJ2-3; maybe TRBD2 (6 bases). The CDR3 has 14 residues. V lost 5 bases and J 3 bases, leaving 12 bases between the germline ends. CDR3 in DNA: TGTGCCAGCAGTCCCCCGGCGGGGACAGATACGCAGTATTTT. Encoded protein: CASSPPAGTDTQYF.

V usage is TRBV6-2 or TRBV6-3 and J usage is TRBJ2-7; D may be TRBD2 (6 bases). The CDR3 has 17 amino acids. Germline CDR1 and CDR2: MNHEY and SVGEGT. The germline V and J ends were trimmed by 4 bases and 0 bases, with 19 bases remaining between them. CDR3 sequence reads: CASSSIPSSASSYEQYF. CDR3 nucleotide sequence: TGTGCCAGCAGTTCCATTCCCTCTAGCGCGAGCTCCTACGAGCAGTACTTC.

This clonotype is a singleton in its sample. The gene calls are TRBV10-3 and TRBJ2-7, with 10 bases fitting TRBD1. V dropped 8 bases and J dropped 6; count of bases not matched to a gene: 7. The CDR3 spans 13 residues. Germline lookup yields CDR1 ENHRY and CDR2 SYGVKD. The CDR3 region is CAISPGQGGEQYF. The DNA of the CDR3 is TGTGCCATCTCCCCAGGACAGGGGGGCGAGCAGTACTTC.

This rearrangement joins TRBV3-1 to TRBJ2-7; 13 positions agree with TRBD2. Germline V gene sequence: CDR1 LGHDT, CDR2 YNNKEL (reference sequence). The CDR3 is 16 residues long. Trimming cost V 2 bases and J 3 bases; bases outside gene matches: 4. CDR3 sequence (DNA): TGTGCCAGCAGCCAAATGGGACTAGCGGGATACTACGAGCAGTACTTC. This sequence encodes CASSQMGLAGYYEQYF.

This chain connects TRBV19 to TRBJ2-7, with D perhaps TRBD2 (5 bases). Per germline, CDR1 LNHDA and CDR2 SQIVND (reference sequence). Trimming took off 1 base at V and 5 bases at J, with 12 bases between the two ends. The CDR3 is made up of 14 amino acids. CDR3 sequence (DNA): TGTGCCAGTAGTATAGGTGGAGGCACTCACGAGCAGTACTTC. It encodes CASSIGGGTHEQYF. The full variable domain, with the rest looked up from reference TRBV19 and TRBJ2-7, is DGGITQSPKYLFRKEGQNVTLSCEQNLNHDAMYWYRQDPGQGLRLIYYSQIVNDFQKGDIAEGYSVSREKKESFPLTVTSAQKNPTAFYLCASSIGGGTHEQYFGPGTRLTVT.

The chain uses TRBV28 and TRBJ2-7; 9 nucleotides line up with TRBD2. Germline-derived CDR1 and CDR2 are MDHEN and SYDVKM. V shed 3 bases, J shed 3 bases, and the junction held 6 bases outside the gene matches. CDR3 length: 15 residues. CDR3 loop: CASSFRTSASYEQYF. In DNA, the CDR3 is TGTGCCAGCAGTTTCCGGACTAGCGCTAGCTACGAGCAGTACTTC.

The genes are TRBV7-9 and TRBJ1-1, with unresolved D. Germline V gene lookup returns CDR1 SEHNR and CDR2 FQNEAQ (reference sequence). CDR3 length: 14 residues. Trimming pared 1 base from V and 11 bases from J, leaving 17 bases between. CDR3 amino acids: CASSLETGKTEAFF. In nucleotides, the CDR3 is TGTGCCAGCAGCTTAGAAACCGGGAAAACCGAGGCTTTCTTT.

The gene calls are TRBV19 and TRBJ2-1; 7 bases match TRBD2. The CDR3 covers 16 residues. V shed 5 bases and J 3 bases; nucleotides not matched to a gene: 10. Germline CDR1 reads LNHDA; CDR2 reads SQIVND (reference sequence). DNA for the CDR3: TGTGCCAGTAGTTTGGTCCGACTAGCAGACTACAATGAGCAGTTCTTC. It yields the protein CASSLVRLADYNEQFF.

The J gene is TRBJ1-3, the V gene TRBV10-3; no clear D. CDR1 is ENHRY and CDR2 is SYGVKD in the germline V gene. The CDR3 is 16 amino acids. V was cut by 4 bases and J by 1 base, with 14 bases left in between. The CDR3 DNA is TGTGCCATCAGTGGCTCACTGCTTAGGTCTGGAAACACCATATATTTT. It codes for CAISGSLLRSGNTIYF.

The chain employs TRBV27 and TRBJ1-1; a weak D match, TRBD1 (5 bases). This CDR3 has 13 residues. CDR1 and CDR2 (germline): MNHEY, SMNVEV (reference sequence). The V end was cut by 5 bases, the J end by 4 bases, with 11 bases between. DNA of the CDR3: TGTGCCAGCAGTGGGGGGGTGGGCACTGAAGCTTTCTTT. This gives the protein CASSGGVGTEAFF.

The chain carries TRBV5-6 and TRBJ2-5; 10 nucleotides line up with TRBD2. CDR1 SGHDT and CDR2 YYEEEE come from the germline V gene. The CDR3 has 15 residues. V lost 2 bases, J lost 4 bases, and 5 bases stayed unmatched. The CDR3 DNA sequence: TGTGCCAGCAGCTTCCTAGCGGGAGACCGAGAGACCCAGTACTTC. It specifies CASSFLAGDRETQYF. Combining the CDR3 with reference TRBV5-6 and TRBJ2-5 gives the whole variable domain DAGVTQSPTHLIKTRGQQVTLRCSPKSGHDTVSWYQQALGQGPQFIFQYYEEEERQRGNFPDRFSGHQFPNYSSELNVNALLLGDSALYLCASSFLAGDRETQYFGPGTRLLVL.

In this sample, this clonotype turned up once. The chain carries TRBV27 and TRBJ2-7; D ambiguous. The germline V and J ends were trimmed by 0 bases and 3 bases, with 6 bases remaining between them. CDR3 size: 13 residues. Germline V gene data show CDR1 as MNHEY and CDR2 as SMNVEV (reference sequence). The DNA of the CDR3 is TGTGCCAGCAGTTTATCACAGTTCTACGAGCAGTACTTC. Its protein product is CASSLSQFYEQYF.

The V and J genes are TRBV6-2 or TRBV6-3 and TRBJ2-1; 8 nucleotides line up with TRBD1. Germline V gene lookup returns CDR1 MNHEY and CDR2 SVGEGT. The V gene end was trimmed by 2 bases and the J gene end by 3 bases; junction bases not matched to a gene: 9. This CDR3 is built from 17 residues. The CDR3, as DNA: TGTGCCAGCAGTTACGGGGGGACAGGACAAAACTACAATGAGCAGTTCTTC. It is translated as CASSYGGTGQNYNEQFF.

This chain uses TRBV30 with TRBJ2-7; TRBD1 or TRBD2 may be the D gene (5 bases each). CDR1 is GTSNPN and CDR2 is SVGIG in the germline V gene (reference sequence). V was trimmed by 4 bases and J by 5 bases, leaving 9 bases between them. This CDR3 region has 11 residues. In DNA, the CDR3 is TGTGCCTGGACGAGGGGAAACGAGCAGTACTTC. It encodes CAWTRGNEQYF.

The rearrangement links TRBV29-1 to TRBJ2-2; D is ambiguous. The CDR3 has 13 amino acids. Germline V gene lookup returns CDR1 SQVTM and CDR2 ANQGSEA. Trimming took 0 bases from V and 6 from J, leaving 8 bases between them. The CDR3 coding sequence is TGCAGCGTTGAAGAGCCGGGCGCCGGGGAGCTGTTTTTT. It translates to CSVEEPGAGELFF.

This chain connects TRBV29-1 to TRBJ2-5; 8 nucleotides match TRBD1. This CDR3 is built from 15 residues. With V trimmed by 1 base and J by 5 bases, 9 bases remained unmatched. Germline assignment: CDR1 SQVTM and CDR2 ANQGSEA. This CDR3 is CSVEGVAGGRETQYF. DNA of the CDR3: TGCAGCGTTGAAGGGGTGGCAGGGGGCCGGGAGACCCAGTACTTC.

This chain uses TRBV5-1 with TRBJ1-1, with 8 bases aligning to TRBD1. Germline CDR1 and CDR2: SGHRS and YFSETQ. The CDR3 runs 16 residues. The V gene end was trimmed by 0 bases and the J gene end by 3 bases; junction bases not matched to a gene: 7. The chain's CDR3 is CASSLGQGIADTEAFF. DNA for the CDR3: TGCGCCAGCAGCTTGGGACAGGGGATAGCGGACACTGAAGCTTTCTTT.

The rearrangement uses TRBV12-5 and TRBJ2-5; no firm D call. Trimming took 5 bases from V and 1 from J, leaving 17 bases between them. CDR1 is LGHNT and CDR2 is FRNRAP in the germline V gene. The CDR3 is 16 residues long. CDR3 sequence reads: CASGPTYTVRQETQYF. CDR3 DNA: TGTGCTAGTGGTCCGACTTATACTGTCCGCCAAGAGACCCAGTACTTC.

This rearrangement joins TRBV19 to TRBJ1-5; 8 nucleotides agree with TRBD1. The V segment lost 3 bases and the J segment 5 bases; nucleotides outside the gene matches: 6. The germline gives CDR1 LNHDA, CDR2 SQIVND (reference sequence). The CDR3 totals 15 residues. In nucleotides, the CDR3 is TGTGCCAGTAGTATCTGGCAGGGGGCTGATCAGCCCCAGCATTTT. Its translation is CASSIWQGADQPQHF.

The CDR3 DNA reads TGTGCCTTTCTTGTTTTAGGGACTAGGGTTAATGAGCAGTTCTTC. It codes for CAFLVLGTRVNEQFF. V and J are TRBV30 and TRBJ2-1; 8 nucleotides align to TRBD2. V was pared by 7 bases and J by 7 bases, with 15 bases of the junction left unmatched. Germline V gene data show CDR1 as GTSNPN and CDR2 as SVGIG (reference sequence). The CDR3 loop spans 15 amino acids. Combining the CDR3 with reference TRBV30 and TRBJ2-1 gives the whole variable domain SQTIHQWPATLVQPVGSPLSLECTVEGTSNPNLYWYRQAAGRGLQLLFYSVGIGQISSEVPQNLSASRPQDRQFILSSKKLLLSDSGFYLCAFLVLGTRVNEQFFGPGTRLTVL.

This chain links TRBV29-1 with TRBJ2-4; no clear D. V lost 5 bases and J 3 bases, leaving 14 bases between the germline ends. CDR1 is SQVTM, CDR2 ANQGSEA, per germline. The CDR3 spans 14 residues. The CDR3: CSVKSASIKNIQYF. CDR3 DNA: TGCAGCGTTAAGTCTGCCTCGATCAAAAACATTCAGTACTTC.

This rearrangement joins TRBV3-1 to TRBJ2-3, with D tentatively TRBD1 or TRBD2 (5 bases each). This CDR3 contains 16 residues. Trimming took 0 bases from V and 0 from J, leaving 10 bases between them. CDR1 LGHDT and CDR2 YNNKEL come from the germline V gene (reference sequence). The CDR3 sequence: CASSQEGTTSTDTQYF. DNA for the CDR3: TGTGCCAGCAGCCAAGAAGGGACCACTAGCACAGATACGCAGTATTTT.